The 30 T cell receptor beta chains given below trace back to one sample, sequenced in a study of T-cell memory formation after mild COVID-19. TCRdb reprocessed the 5' RACE reads with MiXCR, giving one entry per CDR3 protein. Here the sample spans roughly 350,000 distinct CDR3 sequences, roughly 13% being singletons. The specimen sequenced was PBMCs or a T cell subset sorted from them (not recorded which). The receptor source for this set is a man younger than 30 who had mild COVID-19 (a few samples of this study predate the infection). Cell type and time point are not known.

This clonotype was recorded a few times. The chain links TRBV6-1 to TRBJ2-6; D is undetermined. Germline CDR1 is MNHNS and CDR2 is SASEGT. The CDR3 runs 16 residues. V lost 3 bases, J lost 0 bases, and 9 bases lay in between. The chain's CDR3 is CASSETSISGANVLTF. Here the CDR3 DNA reads TGTGCCAGCAGTGAGACATCTATCTCTGGGGCCAACGTCCTGACTTTC.

This clonotype was observed a handful of times. V is TRBV7-2 and J is TRBJ1-1, with no clear D. CDR1 SGHTA and CDR2 FQGNSA come from the germline V gene. The CDR3 has 14 residues. The V end was cut by 7 bases, the J end by 5 bases, with 17 bases between. Here the CDR3 DNA reads TGTGCCAGCACCCCATGGGCAGGAGGAACTGAAGCTTTCTTT. Its translation: CASTPWAGGTEAFF.

This clonotype appeared a few times. This sequence joins TRBV27 and TRBJ1-1; D uncertain. The CDR3 extends over 14 amino acids. Trimming left V 1 base short and J 1 base short, with 7 bases between. The germline V gene encodes CDR1 MNHEY and CDR2 SMNVEV (reference sequence). Here the CDR3 DNA reads TGTGCCAGCAGTTTATTGGCACCGAACACTGAAGCTTTCTTT. It translates to CASSLLAPNTEAFF.

This clonotype has more than one count but fewer than ten. The chain uses TRBV12-3 or TRBV12-4 and TRBJ2-1; unclear D gene. The V end lost 8 bases, the J end lost 6 bases, and 17 bases lay between the germline ends. The CDR3 runs to 14 residues. CDR3 DNA: TGTGCCAGCTCCGAGGCAGGCTCTGCCAATGAGCAGTTCTTC. This gives the protein CASSEAGSANEQFF.

This clonotype has a handful of counts. The V and J genes are TRBV7-7 and TRBJ2-5, with D maybe TRBD1 (5 bases). The germline V and J ends were trimmed by 3 bases and 5 bases, with 16 bases remaining between them. Per the germline V gene, CDR1 is SSHAT and CDR2 is FNYEAQ (reference sequence). This CDR3 spans 15 amino acids. DNA of the CDR3: TGTGCCAGCAGCTTGAGCAGGGTTGGGTCGGAGACCCAGTACTTC. It is translated as CASSLSRVGSETQYF. Together with reference TRBV7-7 and TRBJ2-5, the CDR3 gives the full variable domain: GAGVSQSPRYKVTKRGQDVTLRCDPISSHATLYWYQQALGQGPEFLTYFNYEAQPDKSGLPSDRFSAERPEGSISTLTIQRTEQRDSAMYRCASSLSRVGSETQYFGPGTRLLVL.

In its sample, this clonotype was seen a few times. V gene TRBV6-2 or TRBV6-3 combines with J gene TRBJ2-1; 9 bases are a match to TRBD1. The J segment lost 9 bases and the V segment lost 3 bases, leaving 6 bases of the junction unmatched. CDR1 and CDR2 (germline): MNHEY, SVGEGT. This CDR3 has 14 residues. The CDR3 loop is CASSYGQGQGEQFF. For the CDR3, the DNA is TGTGCCAGCAGTTATGGACAGGGACAGGGTGAGCAGTTCTTC.

This clonotype was picked up a small number of times. The chain carries TRBV20-1 and TRBJ1-5; D may be TRBD1 (5 bases). V was clipped by 0 bases and J by 7 bases, with 10 bases between them. The CDR3 spans 13 residues. The germline gives CDR1 DFQATT, CDR2 SNEGSKA (reference sequence). DNA of the CDR3: TGCAGTGCTAGAGATTCGGGGGAACAGCCCCAGCATTTT. Amino acid sequence: CSARDSGEQPQHF.

This clonotype turned up a few times. This rearrangement joins TRBV28 to TRBJ2-7; D is perhaps TRBD2 (6 bases). V lost 6 bases and J 3 bases, leaving 9 bases between the germline ends. The germline V gene encodes CDR1 MDHEN and CDR2 SYDVKM. This CDR3 comprises 12 residues. In DNA form, the CDR3 reads TGTGCCAGCAGCCCGCGGGGCTACGAGCAGTACGTC. Its translation is CASSPRGYEQYV.

The CDR3 reads CASSRMVRGDTQYF. DNA of the CDR3: TGTGCCAGCAGTAGAATGGTGCGGGGTGATACGCAGTATTTT. This chain uses TRBV2 with TRBJ2-3, with D perhaps matching TRBD2 (6 bases). The length of the CDR3 is 14 residues. V was cut by 5 bases and J by 6 bases, with 15 bases left in between. Germline CDR1 SNHLY, CDR2 FYNNEI.

A word on this clonotype: Compared with germline, one end of the junction differs, possibly owing to a read error. The J gene is TRBJ2-1, the V gene TRBV20-1; either TRBD1 or TRBD2 may fit D (6 bases each). This CDR3 contains 16 residues. Per germline, CDR1 DFQATT and CDR2 SNEGSKA (reference sequence). CDR3 sequence reads: CSAQAPPGAAYNEQLF. The CDR3 DNA sequence: TGCAGTGCACAGGCTCCGCCGGGGGCCGCCTACAATGAGCAGTTATTC.

This clonotype was picked up a small number of times. The chain uses TRBV18 and TRBJ1-5; 9 bases line up with TRBD1. This CDR3 is 15 amino acids long. V lost 3 bases to trimming and J lost 7 bases; unmatched junction nucleotides: 7. The germline V gene has CDR1 KGHSH and CDR2 LQKENI. CDR3 bases: TGTGCCAGCTCACCGGGACAGGGACCAGGGCAGCCCCAGCATTTT. As protein: CASSPGQGPGQPQHF.

In its sample, this clonotype was seen a few times. The genes are TRBV6-1 and TRBJ2-3; D is ambiguous. Trimming took off 7 bases at V and 0 bases at J, with 8 bases between the two ends. CDR1 and CDR2 from the germline V gene are MNHNS and SASEGT. The CDR3 contains 13 residues. This CDR3 is CASIKQSTDTQYF. The CDR3 DNA is TGTGCCAGCATTAAACAGAGCACAGATACGCAGTATTTT.

The chain carries TRBV12-3 or TRBV12-4 and TRBJ1-5; TRBD1 aligns across 9 bases. Unmatched junction bases numbered 10, after V lost 5 bases and J lost 2 bases. This CDR3 has 17 residues. The CDR3: CASSLRTGETGNQPQHF. CDR3 bases: TGTGCCAGCAGTCTACGGACAGGGGAGACGGGCAATCAGCCCCAGCATTTT.

This rearrangement joins TRBV18 to TRBJ1-1; no clear D gene. This CDR3 has 14 residues. Germline CDR1 is KGHSH and CDR2 is LQKENI. V was shortened by 2 bases and J by 0 bases, with 7 bases between the two germline ends. This CDR3 reads CASSPTDLNTEAFF. DNA for the CDR3: TGTGCCAGCTCACCAACAGACCTGAACACTGAAGCTTTCTTT.

This clonotype has just a few counts. V gene TRBV20-1 combines with J gene TRBJ1-3; no reliable D call. V was shortened by 0 bases and J by 4 bases, with 7 bases between the two germline ends. The CDR3 is 13 amino acids. Germline lookup yields CDR1 DFQATT and CDR2 SNEGSKA (reference sequence). The CDR3 nucleotides are TGCAGTGCTAGAGATTTAAGGGGAAACACCATATATTTT. Protein product: CSARDLRGNTIYF.

The V call is TRBV9, the J call TRBJ2-2; D gene ambiguous. The V end was cut by 0 bases, the J end by 2 bases, with 14 bases between. CDR3 length: 17 residues. CDR1 is SGDLS and CDR2 is YYNGEE in the germline V gene. CDR3 coding DNA: TGTGCCAGCAGCGTAGGTTCGGGTTTCGTTAACACCGGGGAGCTGTTTTTT. Amino acids: CASSVGSGFVNTGELFF.

The chain is built from TRBV12-3 or TRBV12-4 and TRBJ2-3; tentatively, D is TRBD1 (6 bases). V was cut by 6 bases and J by 5 bases, with 9 bases left in between. The CDR3 consists of 12 residues. The CDR3 DNA is TGTGCCAGCAGGAAACAGGGAGATACGCAGTATTTT. This translates into CASRKQGDTQYF.

This rearrangement joins TRBV15 to TRBJ2-1, with 14 positions matching TRBD2. The V and J ends lost 4 bases and 9 bases, in that order; junction bases with no gene match: 5. This CDR3 has 15 residues. Germline V gene data show CDR1 as LNHNV and CDR2 as YYDKDF (reference sequence). CDR3 loop: CATSIGTSGGREQFF. CDR3 sequence (DNA): TGTGCCACCAGCATAGGGACTAGCGGGGGTCGTGAGCAGTTCTTC.

This clonotype was observed a handful of times. The rearrangement uses TRBV12-3 or TRBV12-4 and TRBJ1-1; no clear D gene. Trimming stripped 7 bases from V and 0 bases from J, with 12 bases between. The CDR3 extends over 14 amino acids. The CDR3 sequence is CASIQRRLNTEAFF. The CDR3 coding sequence is TGTGCCAGCATTCAGAGGCGGTTGAACACTGAAGCTTTCTTT.

This clonotype was detected only a few times. The V and J genes are TRBV5-5 and TRBJ2-7, with 7 bases fitting TRBD1. Germline assignment: CDR1 SGHKS and CDR2 YYEKEE (reference sequence). This CDR3 spans 15 amino acids. J was trimmed by 2 bases and V by 4 bases; bases with no gene match: 9. CDR3 in amino acids: CASSQAGTDPYEQYV. In DNA, the CDR3 is TGTGCCAGCAGCCAAGCCGGGACAGACCCCTACGAGCAGTACGTC.

The chain has TRBV20-1 and TRBJ1-6; TRBD1 matches at 9 bases. Germline V lookup: CDR1 DFQATT, CDR2 SNEGSKA (reference sequence). V lost 5 bases and J lost 3; bases outside the gene matches: 5. This CDR3 contains 15 residues. The CDR3 sequence: CSAGGQGIYNSPLHF. DNA for the CDR3: TGCAGTGCTGGGGGACAGGGAATCTATAATTCACCCCTCCACTTT.

The V gene is TRBV6-5, the J gene TRBJ2-2; TRBD2 matches at 13 bases. The CDR3 sequence is 15 residues long. Germline CDR1 and CDR2: MNHEY and SVGAGI. V dropped 8 bases and J dropped 2; count of bases not matched to a gene: 2. The CDR3 bases are TGTGCCAGCGGACTAGCGGGGGTTAACACCGGGGAGCTGTTTTTT. This encodes CASGLAGVNTGELFF.

V gene TRBV24-1 combines with J gene TRBJ2-1; 9 bases line up with TRBD1. In germline, CDR1 is KGHDR, CDR2 SFDVKD. J gave up 1 base and V 6 bases, and 3 bases lay outside the gene matches. The CDR3 is 15 amino acids. CDR3 amino acids: CATSFGTGSYNEQFF. In nucleotides, the CDR3 is TGTGCCACCAGTTTCGGGACAGGGTCCTACAATGAGCAGTTCTTC.

This chain connects TRBV7-2 to TRBJ2-2, with TRBD2 matching over 8 bases. The CDR3 is 16 residues long. Germline V gene sequence: CDR1 SGHTA, CDR2 FQGNSA. V trimming: 0 bases; J trimming: 1 base; junction bases outside the gene matches: 1. This chain's CDR3 is CASSLAAGGNTGELFF. The CDR3 region has the DNA TGTGCCAGCAGCTTAGCTGCGGGGGGGAACACCGGGGAGCTGTTTTTT.

This clonotype was picked up a small number of times. The V and J genes are TRBV5-5 and TRBJ1-2; tentatively, D is TRBD1 (6 bases). The germline CDR1 and CDR2 sequences are SGHKS and YYEKEE (reference sequence). V lost 5 bases and J 5 bases, leaving 19 bases between the germline ends. The CDR3 runs 15 residues. The CDR3 spells CASSSQGAGTYGYTF. The CDR3 coding sequence is TGTGCCAGCAGTTCCCAGGGAGCGGGGACATATGGCTACACCTTC.

The chain links TRBV20-1 to TRBJ2-7; perhaps TRBD1 as D (5 bases). Per germline, CDR1 DFQATT and CDR2 SNEGSKA (reference sequence). V lost 3 bases, J lost 8 bases, and 11 bases lay in between. CDR3 length: 11 residues. In nucleotides, the CDR3 is TGCAGTGCTAGTTCCAGGGCGCAGCAGTACTTC. This codes for CSASSRAQQYF.

The CDR3 region has the DNA TGCAGTGCTAGAGCGGAGACTAGTTCGTCCTACGAGCAGTACTTC. Encoded protein: CSARAETSSSYEQYF. V usage is TRBV20-1 and J usage is TRBJ2-7; the D gene is possibly TRBD2 (6 bases). The V gene lost 1 base and the J gene lost 1 base, with 14 bases spanning the gap. The CDR3 is 15 amino acids. Per the germline V gene, CDR1 is DFQATT and CDR2 is SNEGSKA (reference sequence).

The J gene is TRBJ2-1, the V gene TRBV6-2 or TRBV6-3, with 15 bases lining up with TRBD2. The CDR3 consists of 18 residues. Unmatched junction bases numbered 10, after V lost 7 bases and J lost 3 bases. Per germline, CDR1 MNHEY and CDR2 SVGEGT. The CDR3 coding sequence is TGTGCCAGCACTGATACCGGGACTAGCGGGGGGCTCTACAATGAGCAGTTCTTC. Amino acid sequence: CASTDTGTSGGLYNEQFF.

This clonotype was seen at least ten times. The chain joins TRBV18 to TRBJ2-5; D call uncertain. The ends were cut back, 2 bases at V and 2 bases at J, with 9 bases in the middle. The CDR3 consists of 14 residues. Germline values: CDR1 KGHSH, CDR2 LQKENI. The CDR3 region is CASSPGNRQETQYF. For the CDR3, the DNA is TGTGCCAGCTCACCAGGGAATAGGCAAGAGACCCAGTACTTC. Combining the CDR3 with reference TRBV18 and TRBJ2-5 gives the whole variable domain NAGVMQNPRHLVRRRGQEARLRCSPMKGHSHVYWYRQLPEEGLKFMVYLQKENIIDESGMPKERFSAEFPKEGPSILRIQQVVRGDSAAYFCASSPGNRQETQYFGPGTRLLVL.

The genes are TRBV6-2 or TRBV6-3 and TRBJ2-3; D might be TRBD1 (5 bases). CDR3 size: 16 residues. Germline V CDR1 and CDR2: MNHEY, SVGEGT. V was trimmed by 6 bases and J by 6 bases, leaving 22 bases between them. The CDR3 loop is CASSVNLGRSGDTQYF. In nucleotides, the CDR3 is TGTGCCAGCAGCGTAAATTTGGGGCGCTCTGGTGATACGCAGTATTTT.